This T cell receptor (beta chain) was documented in a study of identical twins. Overall study results and limits: Out-of-frame TCR alpha sharing in monozygotic twins exceeded recombination model predictions.

In regard to this clonotype: What it binds is not known.

TCRdb re-called the 5' RACE reads through MiXCR, storing one row per CDR3 protein. This table has approximately 250,000 distinct CDR3 sequences, 6.5% appearing once. The same sample was also used in a study of T cells expressing NK-cell markers. That investigation notes: Evidence did not settle whether expanded NKG2C+ T cell clones targeted HCMV.

This TCR derives from a woman aged 18 to 35 in good health. Source material: CD8+ T cells sorted from blood.

The CDR3 nucleotides read TGTGCCAGCAGTTTAGGGAGCGTCTATGAAGCTTTCTTT. This encodes CASSLGSVYEAFF. This chain uses TRBV12-3 or TRBV12-4 with TRBJ1-1; D uncertain. The V gene lost 1 base and the J gene lost 7 bases, with 10 bases spanning the gap. CDR3 length equals 13 residues.